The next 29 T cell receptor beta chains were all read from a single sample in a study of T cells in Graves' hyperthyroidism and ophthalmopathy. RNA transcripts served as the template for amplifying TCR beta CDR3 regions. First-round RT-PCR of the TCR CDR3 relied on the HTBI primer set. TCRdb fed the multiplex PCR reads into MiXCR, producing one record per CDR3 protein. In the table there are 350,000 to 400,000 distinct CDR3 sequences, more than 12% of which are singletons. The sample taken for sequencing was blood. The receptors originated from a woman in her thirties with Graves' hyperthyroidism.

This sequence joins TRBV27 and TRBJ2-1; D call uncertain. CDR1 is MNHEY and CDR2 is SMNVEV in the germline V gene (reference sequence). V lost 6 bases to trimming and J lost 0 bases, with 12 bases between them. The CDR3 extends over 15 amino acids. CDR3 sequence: CASRMAASSYNEQFF. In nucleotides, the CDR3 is TGTGCCAGCAGAATGGCGGCGAGCTCCTACAATGAGCAGTTCTTC.

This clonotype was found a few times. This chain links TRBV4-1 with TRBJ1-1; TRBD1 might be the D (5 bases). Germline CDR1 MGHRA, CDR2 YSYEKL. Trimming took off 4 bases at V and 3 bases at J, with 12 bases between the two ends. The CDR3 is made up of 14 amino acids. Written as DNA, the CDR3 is TGCGCCAGCAGCCTCGCGGGGGTTGACACTGAAGCTTTCTTT. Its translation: CASSLAGVDTEAFF.

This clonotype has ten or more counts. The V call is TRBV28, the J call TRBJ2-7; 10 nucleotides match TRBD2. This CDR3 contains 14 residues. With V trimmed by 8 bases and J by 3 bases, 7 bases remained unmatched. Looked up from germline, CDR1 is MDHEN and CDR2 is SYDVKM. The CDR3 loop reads CASGRLAGVYEQYF. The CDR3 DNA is TGTGCCAGCGGCCGACTAGCGGGCGTCTACGAGCAGTACTTC.

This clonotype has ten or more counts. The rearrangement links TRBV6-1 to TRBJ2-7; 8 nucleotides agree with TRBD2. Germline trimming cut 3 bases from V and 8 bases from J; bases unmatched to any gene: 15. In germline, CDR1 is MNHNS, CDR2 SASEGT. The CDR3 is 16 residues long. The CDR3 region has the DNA TGTGCCAGCAGTGACGAGGGTGGACTAGCTATCATGAAGCAGTACTTC. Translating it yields CASSDEGGLAIMKQYF.

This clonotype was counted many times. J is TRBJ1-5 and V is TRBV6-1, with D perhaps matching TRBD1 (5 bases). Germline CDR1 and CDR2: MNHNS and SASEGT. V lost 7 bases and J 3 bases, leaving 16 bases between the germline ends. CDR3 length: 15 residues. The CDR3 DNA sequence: TGTGCCAGCACCGACAGAGGGGTTGACAATCAGCCCCAGCATTTT. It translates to CASTDRGVDNQPQHF.

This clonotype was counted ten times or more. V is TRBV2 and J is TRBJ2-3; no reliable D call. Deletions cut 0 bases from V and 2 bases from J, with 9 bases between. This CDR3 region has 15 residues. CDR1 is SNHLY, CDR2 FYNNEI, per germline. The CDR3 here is CASSEAPYHTDTQYF. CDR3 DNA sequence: TGTGCCAGCAGTGAAGCTCCCTACCACACAGATACGCAGTATTTT.

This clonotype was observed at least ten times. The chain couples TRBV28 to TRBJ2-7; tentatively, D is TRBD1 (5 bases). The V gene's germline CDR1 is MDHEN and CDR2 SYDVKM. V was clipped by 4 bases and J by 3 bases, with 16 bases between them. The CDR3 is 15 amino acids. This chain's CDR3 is CASSSPDSTFYEQYF. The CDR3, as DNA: TGTGCCAGCAGTTCCCCCGACAGCACTTTCTACGAGCAGTACTTC.

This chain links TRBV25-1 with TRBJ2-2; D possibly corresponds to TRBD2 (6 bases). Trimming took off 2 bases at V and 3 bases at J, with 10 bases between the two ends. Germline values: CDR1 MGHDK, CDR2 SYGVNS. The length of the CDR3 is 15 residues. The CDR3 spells CASSEGERDTGELFF. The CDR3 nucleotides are TGTGCCAGCAGTGAAGGGGAGCGGGACACCGGGGAGCTGTTTTTT.

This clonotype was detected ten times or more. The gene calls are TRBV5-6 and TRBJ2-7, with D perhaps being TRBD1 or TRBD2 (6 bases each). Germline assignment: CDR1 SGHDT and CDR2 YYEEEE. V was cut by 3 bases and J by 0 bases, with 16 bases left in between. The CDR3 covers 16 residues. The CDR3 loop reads CASSSPGGSSSYEQYF. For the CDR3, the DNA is TGTGCCAGCAGCTCCCCCGGGGGCTCCAGCTCCTACGAGCAGTACTTC.

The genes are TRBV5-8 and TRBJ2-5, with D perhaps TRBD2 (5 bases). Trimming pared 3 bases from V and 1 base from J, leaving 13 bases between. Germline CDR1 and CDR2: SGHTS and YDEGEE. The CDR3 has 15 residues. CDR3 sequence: CASSSGGQSQETQYF. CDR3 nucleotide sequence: TGTGCCAGCAGCTCGGGCGGGCAAAGCCAAGAGACCCAGTACTTC.

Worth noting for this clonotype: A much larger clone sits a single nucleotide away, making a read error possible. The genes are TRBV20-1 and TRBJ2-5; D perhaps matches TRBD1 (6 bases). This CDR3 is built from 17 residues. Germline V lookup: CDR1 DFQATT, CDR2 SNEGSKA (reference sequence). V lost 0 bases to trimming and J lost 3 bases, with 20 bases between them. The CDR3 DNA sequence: TGCAGTGCTAGAGATACCTCGAGGACAGTTCGCAAAGAGACCCAGTACTTC. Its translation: CSARDTSRTVRKETQYF.

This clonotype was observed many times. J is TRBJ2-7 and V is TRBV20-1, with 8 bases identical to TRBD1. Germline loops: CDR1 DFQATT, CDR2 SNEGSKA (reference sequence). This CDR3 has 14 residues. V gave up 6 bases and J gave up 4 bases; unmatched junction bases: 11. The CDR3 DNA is TGCAGTGCCCTAGGTACAGGGGGGTATTACGAGCAGTACTTC. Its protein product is CSALGTGGYYEQYF.

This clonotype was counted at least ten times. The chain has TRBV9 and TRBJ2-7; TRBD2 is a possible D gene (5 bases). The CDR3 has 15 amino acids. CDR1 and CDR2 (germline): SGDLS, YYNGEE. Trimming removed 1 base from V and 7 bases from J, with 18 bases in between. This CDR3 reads CASSVNSLPSGEQYF. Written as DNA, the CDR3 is TGTGCCAGCAGCGTAAATAGCCTCCCCTCGGGAGAGCAGTACTTC.

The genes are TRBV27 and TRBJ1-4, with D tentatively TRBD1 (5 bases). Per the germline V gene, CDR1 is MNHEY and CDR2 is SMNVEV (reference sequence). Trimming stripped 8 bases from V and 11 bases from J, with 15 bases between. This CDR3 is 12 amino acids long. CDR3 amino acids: CASRTGGGKLFF. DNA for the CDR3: TGTGCCAGCCGAACAGGAGGAGGGAAACTGTTTTTT.

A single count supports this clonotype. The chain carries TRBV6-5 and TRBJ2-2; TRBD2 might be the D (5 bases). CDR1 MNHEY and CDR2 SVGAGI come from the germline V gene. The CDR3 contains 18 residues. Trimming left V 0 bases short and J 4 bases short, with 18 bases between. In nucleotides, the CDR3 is TGTGCCAGCAGTTACTCGACACTCGAGGGAGTGGGCACCGGGGAGCTGTTTTTT. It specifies CASSYSTLEGVGTGELFF.

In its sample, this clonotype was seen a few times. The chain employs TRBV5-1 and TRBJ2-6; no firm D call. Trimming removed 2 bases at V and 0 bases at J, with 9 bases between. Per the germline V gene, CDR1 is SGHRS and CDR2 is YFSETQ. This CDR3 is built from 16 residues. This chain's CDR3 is CASSLNTGSGANVLTF. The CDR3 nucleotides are TGCGCCAGCAGCTTAAACACCGGCTCTGGGGCCAACGTCCTGACTTTC.

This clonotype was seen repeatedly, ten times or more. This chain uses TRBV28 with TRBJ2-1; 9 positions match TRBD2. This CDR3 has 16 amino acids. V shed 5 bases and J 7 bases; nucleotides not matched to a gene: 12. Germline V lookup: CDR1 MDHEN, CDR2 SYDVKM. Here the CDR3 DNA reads TGTGCCAGCAGTCTGGGGGCGGGAGGGCCTGATAATGAGCAGTTCTTC. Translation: CASSLGAGGPDNEQFF.

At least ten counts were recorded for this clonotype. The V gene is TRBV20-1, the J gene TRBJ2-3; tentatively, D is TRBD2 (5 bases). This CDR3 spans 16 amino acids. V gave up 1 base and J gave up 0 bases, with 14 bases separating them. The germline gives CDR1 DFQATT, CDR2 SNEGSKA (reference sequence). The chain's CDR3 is CSARVGGRPSTDTQYF. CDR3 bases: TGCAGTGCTAGAGTTGGCGGGCGGCCAAGCACAGATACGCAGTATTTT.

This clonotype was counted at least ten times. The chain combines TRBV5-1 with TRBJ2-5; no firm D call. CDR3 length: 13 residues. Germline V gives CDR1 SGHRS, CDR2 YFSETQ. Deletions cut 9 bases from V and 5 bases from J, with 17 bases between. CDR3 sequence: CATSGPMTETQYF. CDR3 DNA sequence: TGCGCCACGTCCGGGCCCATGACGGAGACCCAGTACTTC.

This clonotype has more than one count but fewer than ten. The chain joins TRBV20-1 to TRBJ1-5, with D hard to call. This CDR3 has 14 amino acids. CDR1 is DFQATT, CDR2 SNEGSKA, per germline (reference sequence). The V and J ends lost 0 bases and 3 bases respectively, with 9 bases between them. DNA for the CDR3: TGCAGTGCTAGAGATATGGCGAACAATCAGCCCCAGCATTTT. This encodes CSARDMANNQPQHF.

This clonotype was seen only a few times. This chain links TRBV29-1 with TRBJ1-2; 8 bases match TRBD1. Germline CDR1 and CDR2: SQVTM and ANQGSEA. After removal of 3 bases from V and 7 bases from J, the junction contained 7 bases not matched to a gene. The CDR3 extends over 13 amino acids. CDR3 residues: CSVDPGTGIGYTF. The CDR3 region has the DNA TGCAGCGTTGATCCCGGGACAGGTATTGGCTACACCTTC.

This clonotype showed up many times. The CDR3 protein is CASSLAGVPPDTQYF. The CDR3 bases are TGTGCCAGCAGCTTAGCGGGAGTCCCGCCAGATACGCAGTATTTT. The chain uses TRBV7-8 and TRBJ2-3; tentative D call: TRBD2 (5 bases). CDR1 and CDR2 (germline): SGHVS, FQNEAQ. V shed 0 bases and J shed 4 bases, with 11 bases lying between them. This CDR3 contains 15 residues.

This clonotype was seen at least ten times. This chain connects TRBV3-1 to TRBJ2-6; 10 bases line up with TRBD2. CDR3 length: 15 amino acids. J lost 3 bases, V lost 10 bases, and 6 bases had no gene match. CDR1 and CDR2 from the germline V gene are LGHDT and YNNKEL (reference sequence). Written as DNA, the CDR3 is TGTGCCACTGGACTAGCGGTGCTTGGGGCCAACGTCCTGACTTTC. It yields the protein CATGLAVLGANVLTF. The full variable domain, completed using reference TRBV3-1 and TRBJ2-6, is DTAVSQTPKYLVTQMGNDKSIKCEQNLGHDTMYWYKQDSKKFLKIMFSYNNKELIINETVPNRFSPKSPDKAHLNLHINSLELGDSAVYFCATGLAVLGANVLTFGAGSRLTVL.

The chain's CDR3 is CASSYSLAALYNEQFF. Here the CDR3 DNA reads TGTGCCAGCAGTTACTCGCTAGCGGCACTTTACAATGAGCAGTTCTTC. The rearrangement joins TRBV6-6 to TRBJ2-1; 7 bases fit TRBD2. CDR1 is MNHNY, CDR2 SVGAGI, per germline (reference sequence). After removal of 0 bases from V and 4 bases from J, the junction contained 6 bases not matched to a gene. The CDR3 length is 16 residues.

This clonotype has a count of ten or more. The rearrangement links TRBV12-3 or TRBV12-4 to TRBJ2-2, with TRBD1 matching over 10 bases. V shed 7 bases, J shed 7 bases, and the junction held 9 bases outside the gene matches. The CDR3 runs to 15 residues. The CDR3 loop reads CASTQTTGGIGELFF. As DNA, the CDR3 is TGTGCCAGCACCCAGACGACAGGGGGCATCGGGGAGCTGTTTTTT.

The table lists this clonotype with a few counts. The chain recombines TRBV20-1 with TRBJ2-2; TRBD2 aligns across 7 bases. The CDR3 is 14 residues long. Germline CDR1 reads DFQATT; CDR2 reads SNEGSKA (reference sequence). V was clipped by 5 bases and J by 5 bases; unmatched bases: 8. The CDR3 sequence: CSAPPGGGTGELFF. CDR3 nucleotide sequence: TGCAGTGCTCCCCCTGGGGGGGGGACCGGGGAGCTGTTTTTT.

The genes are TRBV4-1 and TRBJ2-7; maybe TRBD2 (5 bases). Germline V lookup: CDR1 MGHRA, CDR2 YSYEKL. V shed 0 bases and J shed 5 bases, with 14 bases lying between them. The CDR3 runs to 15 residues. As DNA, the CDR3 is TGCGCCAGCAGCCAAGATGGTACGGGGTTCGACGAGCAGTACTTC. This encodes CASSQDGTGFDEQYF.

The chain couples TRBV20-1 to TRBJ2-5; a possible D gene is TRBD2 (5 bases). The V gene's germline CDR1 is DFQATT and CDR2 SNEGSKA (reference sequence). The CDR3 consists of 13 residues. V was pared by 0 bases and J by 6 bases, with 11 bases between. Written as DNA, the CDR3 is TGCAGTGCTAGAGACCTAGCCGAAAAGACCCAGTACTTC. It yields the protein CSARDLAEKTQYF.

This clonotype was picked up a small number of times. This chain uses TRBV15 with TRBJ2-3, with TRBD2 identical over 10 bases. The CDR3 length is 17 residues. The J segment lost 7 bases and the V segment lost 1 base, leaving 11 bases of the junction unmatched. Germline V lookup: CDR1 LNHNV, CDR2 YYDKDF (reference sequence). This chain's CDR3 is CATSRAGLAVGTYTQYF. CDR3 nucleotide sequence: TGTGCCACCAGCAGAGCCGGACTAGCGGTAGGCACGTATACGCAGTATTTT.